Shown below are 29 T cell receptor beta chains from a single sample sequenced in a study of blood T cell repertoires in COVID-19. The repertoire was sequenced with immunoSEQ multiplex PCR; TCRdb's copy has only in-frame clones and lacks some. The sample holds 30,000 to 40,000 clones, 79% seen once. The sequenced sample was peripheral blood. These receptors all stem from a man aged 65-85 years with acute or convalescent COVID-19.

The rearrangement uses TRBV6-5 and TRBJ1-4; TRBD1 might be the D (5 bases). CDR1 is MNHEY, CDR2 SVGAGI, per germline. V shed 8 bases and J shed 5 bases, with 9 bases lying between them. There are 12 residues in the CDR3. The CDR3 bases are TGTGCCAGCTGGCGGGGGAATGAAAAACTGTTTTTT. This encodes CASWRGNEKLFF.

The chain employs TRBV19 and TRBJ2-4, with TRBD1 matching 9 bases. CDR3 length: 15 residues. V shed 4 bases and J 8 bases; nucleotides not matched to a gene: 9. Germline-derived CDR1 and CDR2 are LNHDA and SQIVND (reference sequence). The CDR3 region is CASSTPGTGRDIQYF. CDR3 in DNA: TGTGCCAGTAGTACCCCCGGGACAGGGAGGGACATTCAGTACTTC.

In this sample, this clone turned up once. V usage is TRBV4-2 and J usage is TRBJ1-6; 9 bases are shared with TRBD1. Germline loops: CDR1 LGHNA, CDR2 YNFKEQ. V lost 4 bases, J lost 7 bases, and 8 bases stayed unmatched. This CDR3 comprises 16 residues. The CDR3 sequence: CASSPGRGTGNSPLHF. CDR3 DNA sequence: TGTGCCAGCAGCCCGGGCCGCGGGACAGGGAATTCACCCCTCCACTTT.

The chain is built from TRBV10-3 and TRBJ2-7; TRBD1 matches 7 bases. The CDR3 spans 14 residues. Per germline, CDR1 ENHRY and CDR2 SYGVKD. V dropped 3 bases and J dropped 0; count of bases not matched to a gene: 2. This chain's CDR3 is CAISDRGYSYEQYF. CDR3 DNA: TGTGCCATCAGTGACAGGGGGTACTCCTACGAGCAGTACTTC.

The V call is TRBV28, the J call TRBJ1-2; D remains ambiguous. The germline gives CDR1 MDHEN, CDR2 SYDVKM. V dropped 3 bases and J dropped 6 bases, with 20 bases sitting between them. CDR3 length equals 16 residues. In DNA form, the CDR3 reads TGTGCCAGCAGTTTTGCCGCCCGGGAGCTCCTCGATGGCTACACCTTC. Amino acids: CASSFAARELLDGYTF.

The chain links TRBV7-3 to TRBJ2-3, with 7 nucleotides matching TRBD2. Germline V gene sequence: CDR1 SGHTA, CDR2 FQGTGA. Trimming took 1 base from V and 6 from J; bases not matched to a gene: 1. The CDR3 has 13 residues. CDR3: CASSLREGDTQYF. For the CDR3, the DNA is TGTGCCAGCAGCTTAAGGGAGGGGGATACGCAGTATTTT.

J is TRBJ2-2 and V is TRBV6-6, with TRBD2 identical over 7 bases. CDR3 length: 16 amino acids. V lost 1 base, J lost 6 bases, and 8 bases stayed unmatched. Per the germline V gene, CDR1 is MNHNY and CDR2 is SVGAGI (reference sequence). The CDR3 nucleotides are TGTGCCAGCAGTTACTGGCGGGAGACGGCGGCCGGGGAGCTGTTTTTT. Its translation: CASSYWRETAAGELFF.

The rearrangement joins TRBV5-6 to TRBJ1-2; the D is unclear. The CDR3 runs 13 residues. Trimming shortened V by 3 bases and J by 8 bases, and 14 bases separated the two germline ends. Germline values: CDR1 SGHDT, CDR2 YYEEEE. In nucleotides, the CDR3 is TGTGCCAGCAGCTATCCCGACACTCAAGGCTACACCTTC. Amino acid sequence: CASSYPDTQGYTF.

The rearrangement links TRBV28 to TRBJ1-3, with D hard to call. Germline V CDR1 and CDR2: MDHEN, SYDVKM. The V end lost 2 bases, the J end lost 0 bases, and 8 bases lay between the germline ends. The CDR3 totals 15 residues. The CDR3 DNA reads TGTGCCAGCAGTTTAGGGAGTTTCTCTGGAAACACCATATATTTT. Its translation: CASSLGSFSGNTIYF.

The table lists this clone with a few counts. The chain has TRBV11-2 and TRBJ1-1; D might be TRBD1 (5 bases). Trimming stripped 5 bases from V and 6 bases from J, with 31 bases between. The CDR3 is 19 amino acids. CDR1 and CDR2 (germline): SGHAT, FQNNGV. CDR3 nucleotide sequence: TGTGCCAGCAGCGTTGGGGCTGTAGCCTCGCCCTCAAGAAGGGCTGAAGCTTTCTTT. It is translated as CASSVGAVASPSRRAEAFF.

The chain recombines TRBV7-9 with TRBJ2-6, with D perhaps matching TRBD2 (6 bases). This CDR3 region has 17 residues. The V end was cut by 2 bases, the J end by 2 bases, with 13 bases between. CDR1 and CDR2 from the germline V gene are SEHNR and FQNEAQ (reference sequence). CDR3: CASSLWGRLAGANVLTF. CDR3 in DNA: TGTGCCAGCAGCTTATGGGGCAGACTAGCTGGGGCCAACGTCCTGACTTTC. The full variable domain, with the rest looked up from reference TRBV7-9 and TRBJ2-6, is DTGVSQNPRHKITKRGQNVTFRCDPISEHNRLYWYRQTLGQGPEFLTYFQNEAQLEKSRLLSDRFSAERPKGSFSTLEIQRTEQGDSAMYLCASSLWGRLAGANVLTFGAGSRLTVL.

This rearrangement joins TRBV6-8 to TRBJ2-4, with 10 bases that match TRBD1. This CDR3 comprises 16 residues. J lost 2 bases, V lost 10 bases, and 11 bases had no gene match. Germline CDR1 and CDR2: MNHGY and SAAAGT. CDR3 residues: CATTPGQGKPKNIQYF. CDR3 DNA sequence: TGTGCCACCACCCCGGGACAGGGGAAACCCAAAAACATTCAGTACTTC.

V gene TRBV10-3 combines with J gene TRBJ2-5, with 7 bases matching TRBD1. This CDR3 region has 16 residues. From germline, CDR1 is ENHRY and CDR2 SYGVKD. The trim removed 4 bases at V and 2 bases at J, leaving 10 bases unmatched. The CDR3 loop is CAISGSRQGPQETQYF. The CDR3 nucleotides are TGTGCCATCAGTGGCTCAAGACAGGGTCCGCAAGAGACCCAGTACTTC.

This clone was recorded once. The CDR3 spells CASSLGGQGYQPQHF. CDR3 sequence (DNA): TGTGCCAGCAGCTTAGGGGGACAGGGCTATCAGCCCCAGCATTTT. The chain uses TRBV7-2 and TRBJ1-5, with 9 bases that match TRBD1. V shed 1 base, J shed 5 bases, and the junction held 3 bases outside the gene matches. The CDR3 covers 15 residues. From germline, CDR1 is SGHTA and CDR2 FQGNSA.

By sample share, this clone is medium-sized. The chain has TRBV7-9 and TRBJ2-7; no definite D call. V was clipped by 5 bases and J by 7 bases, with 12 bases between them. The CDR3 has 12 amino acids. In germline, CDR1 is SEHNR, CDR2 FQNEAQ (reference sequence). In DNA form, the CDR3 reads TGTGCCAGCAGCCTAACCCTCGGGGAGCAGTACTTC. Translated, it gives CASSLTLGEQYF.

The chain carries TRBV24-1 and TRBJ2-1; 10 bases fit TRBD2. V dropped 6 bases and J dropped 1; count of bases not matched to a gene: 2. The CDR3 covers 15 residues. Germline V gene lookup returns CDR1 KGHDR and CDR2 SFDVKD. The CDR3: CATSLAGGSYNEQFF. The CDR3 DNA is TGTGCCACCAGTTTAGCGGGAGGATCCTACAATGAGCAGTTCTTC.

The CDR3 protein is CASSPGQGRSGNTIYF. For the CDR3, the DNA is TGCGCCAGCAGCCCCGGACAGGGACGGTCTGGAAACACCATATATTTT. The rearrangement links TRBV5-1 to TRBJ1-3; 8 bases fit TRBD1. The CDR3 has 16 residues. Losses at the gene ends were 4 bases for V and 1 base for J; bases not matched to a gene: 7. Germline loops: CDR1 SGHRS, CDR2 YFSETQ.

J is TRBJ2-7 and V is TRBV6-5; 8 bases line up with TRBD1. The CDR3 has 13 amino acids. The germline gives CDR1 MNHEY, CDR2 SVGAGI. Trimming took 6 bases from V and 4 from J; bases not matched to a gene: 5. CDR3 in DNA: TGTGCCAGCAGCCGGGACAGGTTTTACGAGCAGTACTTC. Translation gives CASSRDRFYEQYF.

The chain is built from TRBV3-1 (or the pseudogene TRBV3-2) and TRBJ2-7; D is unresolved. Trimming pared 0 bases from V and 3 bases from J, leaving 18 bases between. Germline V gene lookup returns CDR1 LGHDT and CDR2 YNNKEL (reference sequence). There are 17 residues in the CDR3. The CDR3 reads CASSQDGSASKFYEQYF. The CDR3 DNA reads as TGTGCCAGCAGCCAAGACGGGTCGGCCTCTAAGTTCTACGAGCAGTACTTC.

This rearrangement joins TRBV27 to TRBJ1-1; 8 positions agree with TRBD1. From germline, CDR1 is MNHEY and CDR2 SMNVEV (reference sequence). This CDR3 contains 15 residues. Trimming at V came to 3 bases and at J to 0 bases, leaving 3 bases not matched to a gene. Written as DNA, the CDR3 is TGTGCCAGCAGTTTGACCAGGGGGCTGAACACTGAAGCTTTCTTT. Its protein is CASSLTRGLNTEAFF.

This sequence joins TRBV10-3 and TRBJ1-5; a weak D match, TRBD1 (5 bases). This CDR3 is built from 15 residues. The V end was cut by 6 bases, the J end by 0 bases, with 12 bases between. Germline lookup yields CDR1 ENHRY and CDR2 SYGVKD. Here the CDR3 DNA reads TGTGCCATCAGAGAGACAGAAAATAGCAATCAGCCCCAGCATTTT. This encodes CAIRETENSNQPQHF.

This clone was picked up one time. The chain uses TRBV5-4 and TRBJ1-3, with 7 bases identical to TRBD1. Trimming at V came to 2 bases and at J to 4 bases, leaving 6 bases not matched to a gene. Germline V CDR1 and CDR2: SGHNT, YYREEE (reference sequence). CDR3 length: 15 amino acids. The DNA of the CDR3 is TGTGCCAGCAGCTTCTCGGGGACAGCAGGAAACACCATATATTTT. It codes for CASSFSGTAGNTIYF.

This chain joins TRBV24-1 and TRBJ1-2; 7 nucleotides line up with TRBD1. Germline loops: CDR1 KGHDR, CDR2 SFDVKD. J lost 4 bases, V lost 7 bases, and 5 bases had no gene match. This CDR3 has 13 amino acids. The CDR3: CATSGGTAYGYTF. CDR3 sequence (DNA): TGTGCCACCAGCGGCGGGACAGCCTATGGCTACACCTTC.

The chain has TRBV19 and TRBJ2-2; no reliable D call. This CDR3 is built from 12 residues. Germline V lookup: CDR1 LNHDA, CDR2 SQIVND (reference sequence). The V and J ends lost 6 bases and 3 bases respectively, with 5 bases between them. In nucleotides, the CDR3 is TGTGCCAGTAGGCGAGACACCGGGGAGCTGTTTTTT. Encoded protein: CASRRDTGELFF.

The rearrangement links TRBV4-1 to TRBJ2-7, with D possibly matching TRBD1 (8 bases). Germline V CDR1 and CDR2: MGHRA, YSYEKL. Trimming stripped 5 bases from V and 2 bases from J, with 19 bases between. CDR3 length equals 16 residues. The CDR3 reads CASSYTPTGGAYEQYF. The CDR3 coding sequence is TGCGCCAGCAGCTATACCCCTACAGGGGGGGCCTACGAGCAGTACTTC.

V gene TRBV20-1 combines with J gene TRBJ2-7; unclear D gene. V dropped 3 bases and J dropped 5 bases, with 8 bases sitting between them. Germline V gives CDR1 DFQATT, CDR2 SNEGSKA (reference sequence). This CDR3 contains 11 residues. The CDR3 is CSASFYNEQYF. CDR3 DNA sequence: TGCAGTGCTAGTTTTTACAACGAGCAGTACTTC.

The chain couples TRBV27 to TRBJ1-6; D is possibly TRBD1 (6 bases). Per the germline V gene, CDR1 is MNHEY and CDR2 is SMNVEV (reference sequence). Deletions cut 2 bases from V and 10 bases from J, with 12 bases between. The CDR3 extends over 14 amino acids. CDR3 protein: CASSLRGLASPLHF. In DNA, the CDR3 is TGTGCCAGCAGTTTAAGGGGGTTAGCATCACCCCTCCACTTT.

The CDR3 region is CASSPGTGGTGELFF. In nucleotides, the CDR3 is TGTGCCAGCAGCCCAGGGACAGGGGGTACCGGGGAGCTGTTTTTT. The chain combines TRBV27 with TRBJ2-2; TRBD1 matches at 11 bases. J was trimmed by 5 bases and V by 6 bases; bases with no gene match: 5. Per germline, CDR1 MNHEY and CDR2 SMNVEV (reference sequence). The CDR3 runs 15 residues.

The chain uses TRBV9 and TRBJ2-3; D remains unclear. This CDR3 spans 13 amino acids. CDR1 and CDR2 from the germline V gene are SGDLS and YYNGEE. V dropped 5 bases and J dropped 0 bases, with 7 bases sitting between them. The chain's CDR3 is CASSADSTDTQYF. For the CDR3, the DNA is TGTGCCAGCAGTGCGGATAGCACAGATACGCAGTATTTT.